One sample yielded the 30 T cell receptor beta chains listed below, sequenced in a study of cytomegalovirus exposure and HLA in healthy donors listed by TCRdb under 2017. Libraries were constructed by the immunoSEQ multiplex PCR assay. TCRdb obtained this table from immuneACCESS and retained in-frame rearrangements with V and J assigned. These tables miss some clones; where compared with another copy, unresolved V genes account for less than half of the shortfall, and the remainder is unexplained. This sample has about 150,000 clones in its table, and more than 70% of those were observed once. The top ten clones comprise 2% to 2.5% of the sample. The source material was PBMCs. The receptors derive from a human donor in good health.

CDR3 nucleotides: TGTGCCAGCAGTTTACCTCCTATTGGGGCAAGAGTGGGGAATGAGCAGTTCTTC. The encoded protein is CASSLPPIGARVGNEQFF. The chain combines TRBV27 with TRBJ2-1, with a possible D match to TRBD1 (5 bases). The CDR3 runs to 18 residues. Between the trimmed V and J ends, which lost 2 bases and 7 bases, there was a span of 24 bases. Germline V gene lookup returns CDR1 MNHEY and CDR2 SMNVEV (reference sequence).

V usage is TRBV6-1 and J usage is TRBJ2-3, with a possible D match to TRBD2 (5 bases). Deletions cut 4 bases from V and 3 bases from J, with 20 bases between. The CDR3 runs to 17 residues. Germline V gene sequence: CDR1 MNHNS, CDR2 SASEGT. The CDR3 sequence is CASSVWALVTGTDTQYF. CDR3 sequence (DNA): TGTGCCAGCAGTGTATGGGCCCTTGTTACGGGGACAGATACGCAGTATTTT.

Concerning this clone: The sample contains more than one DNA sequence encoding this CDR3. The V and J genes are TRBV27 and TRBJ1-1; no clear D. The germline gives CDR1 MNHEY, CDR2 SMNVEV (reference sequence). There are 13 residues in the CDR3. V lost 2 bases and J 1 base, leaving 5 bases between the germline ends. The CDR3 DNA sequence: TGTGCCAGCAGTTTAACGGGGAACACTGAAGCTTTCTTT. Amino acid sequence: CASSLTGNTEAFF.

This clone was picked up one time. Different DNA sequences within this sample yield the same CDR3. The chain joins TRBV28 to TRBJ1-2, with a tentative D call TRBD1 (6 bases). V was clipped by 2 bases and J by 2 bases, with 9 bases between them. Germline assignment: CDR1 MDHEN and CDR2 SYDVKM. The CDR3 sequence is 14 residues long. This CDR3 reads CASSLPGANYGYTF. CDR3 bases: TGTGCCAGCAGTTTACCAGGGGCCAACTATGGCTACACCTTC.

The gene calls are TRBV29-1 and TRBJ1-5, with 8 positions matching TRBD1. The CDR3 runs to 13 residues. The J segment lost 1 base and the V segment lost 5 bases, leaving 1 base of the junction unmatched. CDR1 SQVTM and CDR2 ANQGSEA come from the germline V gene. CDR3 in DNA: TGCAGCGTTCAGGGGGCGAGCAATCAGCCCCAGCATTTT. Translated: CSVQGASNQPQHF.

The chain carries TRBV5-6 and TRBJ1-5; tentatively, D is TRBD1 (6 bases). Trimming removed 0 bases from V and 4 bases from J, with 8 bases in between. The germline V gene has CDR1 SGHDT and CDR2 YYEEEE. This CDR3 region has 14 residues. CDR3 loop: CASSLGQANQPQHF. CDR3 DNA: TGTGCCAGCAGCTTGGGACAGGCAAATCAGCCCCAGCATTTT.

The V and J genes are TRBV9 and TRBJ1-2; the D is unclear. Germline V gene data show CDR1 as SGDLS and CDR2 as YYNGEE. The CDR3 spans 13 residues. Trimming took 0 bases from V and 3 from J, leaving 6 bases between them. The CDR3: CASSVGEDYGYTF. The CDR3 DNA follows: TGTGCCAGCAGCGTAGGAGAGGACTATGGCTACACCTTC.

The J gene is TRBJ2-1, the V gene TRBV30; 9 bases match TRBD1. This CDR3 has 13 amino acids. The germline V gene has CDR1 GTSNPN and CDR2 SVGIG (reference sequence). J gave up 4 bases and V 4 bases, and 2 bases lay outside the gene matches. The DNA of the CDR3 is TGTGCCTGGAAGGACAGGGGTTACAATGAGCAGTTCTTC. Encoded protein: CAWKDRGYNEQFF.

The V gene is TRBV5-6, the J gene TRBJ1-4; D is unresolved. This CDR3 has 14 residues. From germline, CDR1 is SGHDT and CDR2 YYEEEE. Between the trimmed V and J ends, which lost 0 bases and 8 bases, there was a span of 11 bases. CDR3 nucleotide sequence: TGTGCCAGCAGCTTGGGCGGAGGAGAAGAAAAACTGTTTTTT. Translated: CASSLGGGEEKLFF.

The V call is TRBV15, the J call TRBJ2-5; the D is unclear. The CDR3 is 13 residues long. Germline CDR1 LNHNV, CDR2 YYDKDF (reference sequence). V was trimmed by 1 base and J by 3 bases, leaving 6 bases between them. The CDR3 DNA reads TGTGCCACCAGCAGAGCCACGGAAGAGACCCAGTACTTC. It specifies CATSRATEETQYF.

This clone occurred a few times. The chain employs TRBV27 and TRBJ1-2, with a possible D match to TRBD1 (5 bases). Germline V gives CDR1 MNHEY, CDR2 SMNVEV (reference sequence). The V end lost 8 bases, the J end lost 4 bases, and 14 bases lay between the germline ends. The CDR3 loop spans 13 amino acids. This CDR3 reads CASARQTSYGYTF. The DNA for the CDR3 is TGTGCCAGCGCCCGACAGACCTCCTATGGCTACACCTTC.

Turning to this clone: The same CDR3 also results from other DNA sequences found in this sample. This chain uses TRBV19 with TRBJ2-1; 8 nucleotides agree with TRBD2. This CDR3 has 15 residues. Germline trimming cut 4 bases from V and 0 bases from J; bases unmatched to any gene: 2. The germline gives CDR1 LNHDA, CDR2 SQIVND (reference sequence). The CDR3 loop is CASSTGTSSYNEQFF. CDR3 bases: TGTGCCAGTAGTACGGGGACTAGCTCCTACAATGAGCAGTTCTTC. The full variable domain, rest sourced from reference TRBV19 and TRBJ2-1, is DGGITQSPKYLFRKEGQNVTLSCEQNLNHDAMYWYRQDPGQGLRLIYYSQIVNDFQKGDIAEGYSVSREKKESFPLTVTSAQKNPTAFYLCASSTGTSSYNEQFFGPGTRLTVL.

This clone was picked up one time. The chain employs TRBV5-1 and TRBJ2-7; TRBD1 might be the D (5 bases). V lost 0 bases and J lost 3, with 13 bases in between. The germline CDR1 and CDR2 sequences are SGHRS and YFSETQ. The CDR3 is made up of 15 amino acids. The CDR3 region has the DNA TGCGCCAGCAGCTTGGCAGGGATCGGCTACTACGAGCAGTACTTC. This codes for CASSLAGIGYYEQYF.

The J gene is TRBJ1-1, the V gene TRBV30; possible D gene TRBD1, 5 bases. The CDR3 consists of 12 residues. Trimming left V 2 bases short and J 8 bases short, with 12 bases between. Germline assignment: CDR1 GTSNPN and CDR2 SVGIG (reference sequence). CDR3 in amino acids: CAWSLIQGEAFF. The CDR3 nucleotides read TGTGCCTGGAGTCTAATCCAGGGAGAAGCTTTCTTT. Using reference TRBV30 and TRBJ1-1 for the parts outside the CDR3, the full variable domain is SQTIHQWPATLVQPVGSPLSLECTVEGTSNPNLYWYRQAAGRGLQLLFYSVGIGQISSEVPQNLSASRPQDRQFILSSKKLLLSDSGFYLCAWSLIQGEAFFGQGTRLTVV.

The J gene is TRBJ2-3, the V gene TRBV7-3; 7 bases align to TRBD1. The germline CDR1 and CDR2 sequences are SGHTA and FQGTGA. The CDR3 is 14 residues long. V was clipped by 5 bases and J by 3 bases; unmatched bases: 5. Here the CDR3 DNA reads TGTGCCAGCAGCCCCGGGACAGAGACAGATACGCAGTATTTT. The encoded protein is CASSPGTETDTQYF.

This clone has a single count. V and J are TRBV7-9 and TRBJ1-1, with D maybe TRBD1 (6 bases). Germline CDR1 and CDR2: SEHNR and FQNEAQ (reference sequence). V dropped 7 bases and J dropped 2 bases, with 17 bases sitting between them. This CDR3 has 15 residues. The CDR3 protein is CASNYRDTSNTEAFF. In DNA form, the CDR3 reads TGTGCCAGCAACTATAGGGACACTTCTAACACTGAAGCTTTCTTT. The full variable domain, with the rest looked up from reference TRBV7-9 and TRBJ1-1, is DTGVSQNPRHKITKRGQNVTFRCDPISEHNRLYWYRQTLGQGPEFLTYFQNEAQLEKSRLLSDRFSAERPKGSFSTLEIQRTEQGDSAMYLCASNYRDTSNTEAFFGQGTRLTVV.

V is TRBV6-1 and J is TRBJ1-5, with D tentatively TRBD1 (5 bases). CDR1 MNHNS and CDR2 SASEGT come from the germline V gene. The V gene lost 8 bases and the J gene lost 3 bases, with 17 bases spanning the gap. This CDR3 has 15 residues. The CDR3 region is CASRSREVNNQPQHF. For the CDR3, the DNA is TGTGCCAGCCGGTCCAGGGAGGTGAACAATCAGCCCCAGCATTTT.

The CDR3 here is CASSQASGSYNEQFF. CDR3 nucleotide sequence: TGCGCCAGCAGCCAAGCCAGCGGCTCCTACAATGAGCAGTTCTTC. This sequence joins TRBV4-1 and TRBJ2-1, with TRBD2 as a possible D gene (5 bases). The CDR3 runs to 15 residues. The ends were cut back, 1 base at V and 0 bases at J, with 7 bases in the middle. Germline values: CDR1 MGHRA, CDR2 YSYEKL.

V usage is TRBV7-3 and J usage is TRBJ2-7; TRBD2 matches at 8 bases. Germline V lookup: CDR1 SGHTA, CDR2 FQGTGA. J lost 0 bases, V lost 5 bases, and 3 bases had no gene match. This CDR3 is built from 14 residues. The CDR3 region is CASSPSGGSYEQYF. The CDR3, as DNA: TGTGCCAGCAGCCCAAGCGGGGGCTCCTACGAGCAGTACTTC.

This rearrangement joins TRBV2 to TRBJ2-2; a weak D match, TRBD1 (7 bases). Deletions cut 7 bases from V and 5 bases from J, with 14 bases between. The CDR3 totals 14 residues. Germline values: CDR1 SNHLY, CDR2 FYNNEI. The CDR3 loop reads CASTPRGETGELFF. The DNA of the CDR3 is TGTGCCAGCACTCCCAGGGGGGAGACCGGGGAGCTGTTTTTT.

The chain combines TRBV18 with TRBJ2-7, with 10 bases aligning to TRBD2. V was pared by 2 bases and J by 3 bases, with 10 bases of the junction left unmatched. The CDR3 has 17 amino acids. Germline V gene lookup returns CDR1 KGHSH and CDR2 LQKENI. The CDR3 DNA reads as TGTGCCAGCTCACCAGCGGCTAGCGGGAGAGGGGGCTACGAGCAGTACTTC. Protein product: CASSPAASGRGGYEQYF.

The chain employs TRBV7-2 and TRBJ1-2, with 10 bases that match TRBD1. There are 16 residues in the CDR3. The junction had 11 bases not matched to a gene; V was cut back by 4 bases and J by 6 bases. Germline CDR1 and CDR2: SGHTA and FQGNSA. The CDR3: CASSSVIGGTGDGYTF. The CDR3, as DNA: TGTGCCAGCAGCTCCGTCATCGGGGGGACAGGGGATGGCTACACCTTC.

The J gene is TRBJ2-5, the V gene TRBV28, with D perhaps matching TRBD1 (6 bases). With 7 bases removed from V and 5 bases from J, the gap between germline ends came to 20 bases. The CDR3 is 15 residues long. Germline-derived CDR1 and CDR2 are MDHEN and SYDVKM. CDR3 region: CASNQLEQGLETQYF. CDR3 nucleotide sequence: TGTGCCAGCAACCAGCTAGAACAGGGTTTGGAGACCCAGTACTTC.

This clone was counted between two and nine times. J is TRBJ2-3 and V is TRBV6-4; 9 bases are shared with TRBD1. The germline V gene encodes CDR1 MRHNA and CDR2 SNTAGT. With V trimmed by 4 bases and J by 5 bases, 7 bases remained unmatched. The CDR3 spans 15 residues. DNA of the CDR3: TGTGCCAGCAGTGTCGAACAGGGGGCCGAAGATACGCAGTATTTT. The encoded protein is CASSVEQGAEDTQYF.

The V and J genes are TRBV6-5 and TRBJ2-5; TRBD1 agrees at 7 bases. The germline gives CDR1 MNHEY, CDR2 SVGAGI. The V segment lost 7 bases and the J segment 2 bases; nucleotides outside the gene matches: 4. This CDR3 comprises 13 residues. CDR3 DNA: TGTGCCAGCAAAAAGGGGGCTCAAGAGACCCAGTACTTC. Encoded protein: CASKKGAQETQYF.

The rearrangement links TRBV7-8 to TRBJ2-5, with 8 bases lining up with TRBD1. Germline lookup yields CDR1 SGHVS and CDR2 FQNEAQ. J gave up 1 base and V 5 bases, and 3 bases lay outside the gene matches. The CDR3 loop spans 14 amino acids. The CDR3 protein is CASSGGTGQETQYF. The DNA for the CDR3 is TGTGCCAGCAGCGGAGGGACAGGCCAAGAGACCCAGTACTTC.

This clone was recorded once. The CDR3 here is CASSLEATSGWYEQYF. The CDR3 nucleotides read TGTGCCAGCAGCTTGGAAGCGACTAGCGGGTGGTACGAGCAGTACTTC. The chain joins TRBV5-4 to TRBJ2-7; TRBD2 agrees at 10 bases. V was clipped by 0 bases and J by 4 bases; unmatched bases: 7. Per the germline V gene, CDR1 is SGHNT and CDR2 is YYREEE (reference sequence). CDR3 length: 16 residues.

The J gene is TRBJ2-7, the V gene TRBV28; maybe TRBD2 (8 bases). In germline, CDR1 is MDHEN, CDR2 SYDVKM. CDR3 size: 13 residues. Trimming removed 10 bases at V and 7 bases at J, with 20 bases between. In DNA form, the CDR3 reads TGTGCCACCGGGACTAGGGGGCTTGGGGAGCAGTACTTC. Its protein product is CATGTRGLGEQYF.

The chain employs TRBV7-9 and TRBJ1-1; 9 bases are shared with TRBD1. Germline loops: CDR1 SEHNR, CDR2 FQNEAQ (reference sequence). The CDR3 contains 15 residues. The trim removed 5 bases at V and 1 base at J, leaving 5 bases unmatched. The CDR3 DNA sequence: TGTGCCAGCAGCCCCGACAGGGGGTCGAACACTGAAGCTTTCTTT. This sequence encodes CASSPDRGSNTEAFF. Full variable domain (missing parts from reference TRBV7-9 and TRBJ1-1): DTGVSQNPRHKITKRGQNVTFRCDPISEHNRLYWYRQTLGQGPEFLTYFQNEAQLEKSRLLSDRFSAERPKGSFSTLEIQRTEQGDSAMYLCASSPDRGSNTEAFFGQGTRLTVV.

The chain combines TRBV7-9 with TRBJ2-7; 9 bases align to TRBD1. There are 14 residues in the CDR3. The ends lost 8 bases at V and 5 bases at J; junction bases unmatched: 10. Germline V CDR1 and CDR2: SEHNR, FQNEAQ (reference sequence). The DNA of the CDR3 is TGTGCCAGCGGTTACCGGGACAGGGTCGACGAGCAGTACTTC. Amino acids: CASGYRDRVDEQYF.